This T cell receptor beta chain was captured by sequencing in a study of response to subunit inactivated influenza vaccine. Broader study findings: The authors suggested that few new T cells are recruited per seasonal influenza vaccination.

Trimming pared 6 bases from V and 5 bases from J, leaving 13 bases between. CDR3 length: 13 residues. Germline V gene sequence: CDR1 MNHEY, CDR2 SMNVEV (reference sequence). This clonotype turned up a few times. Its antigen is still unknown. TCRdb re-called the RT-PCR reads through MiXCR, storing one row per CDR3 protein. Seen here are 500,000 to 600,000 distinct CDR3 sequences, approximately 17% observed once, and the top ten hold 2.5% to 3.5%. The material sequenced was CD4+ T cells sorted from PBMCs, taken roughly 24 months after vaccination. This receptor was taken from a man aged 50-75 years who received an inactivated influenza vaccine. The V gene is TRBV27, the J gene TRBJ1-2, with D possibly TRBD1 on 5 matching bases. The CDR3: CASRAGTDYGYTF. The CDR3, as DNA: TGTGCCAGCAGAGCCGGGACGGATTATGGCTACACCTTC.